This TCR beta chain appears in the sequencing data of a study of shared clonotypes between healthy human individuals. Authors' processing steps: ImmunoSEQ output lacked quality scores and full-length reads, limiting matched filtering. The table came from immunoSEQ multiplex PCR; TCRdb's copy has only in-frame clones and leaves some out. The D gene and trimming were derived from the DNA, and the V and J assignments and clone size from that table. Of about 530,000 clones listed, nearly 80% are singletons. V dropped 5 bases and J dropped 9; count of bases not matched to a gene: 7. The germline gives CDR1 SGHRS, CDR2 YFSETQ. The CDR3 is 15 amino acids.

This receptor was obtained from a woman aged 40 to 50 in good health. Some clones in this sample may be carry-over from other donors' samples. The sample consisted of PBMCs. V usage is TRBV5-1 and J usage is TRBJ2-1; TRBD2 matches 14 bases. CDR3 loop: CASRGRLAGGSEQFF. Here the CDR3 DNA reads TGCGCCAGCAGGGGTCGACTAGCGGGAGGGAGTGAGCAGTTCTTC.